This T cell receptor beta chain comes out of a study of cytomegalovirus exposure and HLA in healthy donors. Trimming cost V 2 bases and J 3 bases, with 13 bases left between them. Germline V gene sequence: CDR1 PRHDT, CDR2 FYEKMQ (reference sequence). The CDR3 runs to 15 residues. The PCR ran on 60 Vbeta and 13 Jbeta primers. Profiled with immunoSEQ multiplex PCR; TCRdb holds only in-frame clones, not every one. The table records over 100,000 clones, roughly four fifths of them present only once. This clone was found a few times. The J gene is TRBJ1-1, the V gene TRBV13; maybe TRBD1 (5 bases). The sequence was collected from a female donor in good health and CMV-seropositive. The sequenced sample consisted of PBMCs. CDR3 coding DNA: TGTGCCAGCAGCTTACAGGGTGGGAAGGACACTGAAGCTTTCTTT. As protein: CASSLQGGKDTEAFF.